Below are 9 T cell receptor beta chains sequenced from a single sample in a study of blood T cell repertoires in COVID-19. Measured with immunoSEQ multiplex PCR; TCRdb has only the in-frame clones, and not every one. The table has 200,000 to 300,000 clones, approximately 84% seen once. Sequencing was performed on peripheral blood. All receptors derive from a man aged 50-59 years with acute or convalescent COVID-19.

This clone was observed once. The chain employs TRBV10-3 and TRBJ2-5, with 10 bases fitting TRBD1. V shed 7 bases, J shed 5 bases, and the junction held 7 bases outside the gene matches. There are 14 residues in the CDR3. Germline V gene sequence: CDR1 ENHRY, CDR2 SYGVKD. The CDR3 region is CAIMEGTGDETQYF. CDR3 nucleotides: TGTGCCATCATGGAAGGGACAGGGGACGAGACCCAGTACTTC.

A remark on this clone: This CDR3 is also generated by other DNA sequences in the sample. The CDR3 bases are TGTGCCTGGAGTGTAGGAGTTTACGAGCAGTACTTC. Translated: CAWSVGVYEQYF. The V gene is TRBV30, the J gene TRBJ2-7; D gene uncertain. Germline V gene sequence: CDR1 GTSNPN, CDR2 SVGIG (reference sequence). The CDR3 has 12 residues. The ends were cut back, 0 bases at V and 4 bases at J, with 7 bases in the middle.

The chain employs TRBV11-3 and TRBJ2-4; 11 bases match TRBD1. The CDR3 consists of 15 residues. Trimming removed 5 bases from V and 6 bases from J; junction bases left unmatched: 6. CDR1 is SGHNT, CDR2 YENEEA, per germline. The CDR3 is CASSPRTGGVNIQYF. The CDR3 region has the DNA TGTGCCAGCAGCCCCCGGACAGGGGGCGTAAACATTCAGTACTTC.

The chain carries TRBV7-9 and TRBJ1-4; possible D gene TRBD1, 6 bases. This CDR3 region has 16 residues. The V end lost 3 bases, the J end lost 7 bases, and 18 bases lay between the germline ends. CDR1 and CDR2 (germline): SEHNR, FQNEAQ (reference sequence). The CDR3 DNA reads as TGTGCCAGCAGCTTGGGTGACAGGCCGGGCGGTGAAAAACTGTTTTTT. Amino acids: CASSLGDRPGGEKLFF. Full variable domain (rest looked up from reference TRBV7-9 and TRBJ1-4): DTGVSQNPRHKITKRGQNVTFRCDPISEHNRLYWYRQTLGQGPEFLTYFQNEAQLEKSRLLSDRFSAERPKGSFSTLEIQRTEQGDSAMYLCASSLGDRPGGEKLFFGSGTQLSVL.

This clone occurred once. As DNA, the CDR3 is TGTGCCAGCAGCTTGAGGGGACAGGGGCATCAGCCCCAGCATTTT. Translating it yields CASSLRGQGHQPQHF. This chain links TRBV5-6 with TRBJ1-5; TRBD1 matches at 10 bases. Germline trimming cut 1 base from V and 5 bases from J; bases unmatched to any gene: 3. The CDR3 has 15 residues. Germline V gene lookup returns CDR1 SGHDT and CDR2 YYEEEE.

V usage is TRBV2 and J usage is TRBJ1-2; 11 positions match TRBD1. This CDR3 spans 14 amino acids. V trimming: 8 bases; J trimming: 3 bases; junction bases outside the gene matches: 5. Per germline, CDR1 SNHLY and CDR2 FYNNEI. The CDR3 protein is CASWGDRGDYGYTF. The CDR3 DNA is TGTGCCAGCTGGGGGGACAGGGGGGACTATGGCTACACCTTC.

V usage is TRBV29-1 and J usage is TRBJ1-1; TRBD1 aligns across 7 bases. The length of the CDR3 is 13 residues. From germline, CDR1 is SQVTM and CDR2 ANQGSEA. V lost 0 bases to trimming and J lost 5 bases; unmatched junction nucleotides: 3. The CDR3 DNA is TGCAGCGTTGAAGAGCAGGGGGGAACTGAAGCTTTCTTT. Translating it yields CSVEEQGGTEAFF.

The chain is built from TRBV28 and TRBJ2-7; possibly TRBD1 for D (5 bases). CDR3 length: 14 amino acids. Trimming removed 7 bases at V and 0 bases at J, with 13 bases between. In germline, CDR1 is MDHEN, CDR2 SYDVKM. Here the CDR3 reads CASTLTANSYEQYF. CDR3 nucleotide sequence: TGTGCCAGCACCCTGACAGCAAACTCCTACGAGCAGTACTTC.

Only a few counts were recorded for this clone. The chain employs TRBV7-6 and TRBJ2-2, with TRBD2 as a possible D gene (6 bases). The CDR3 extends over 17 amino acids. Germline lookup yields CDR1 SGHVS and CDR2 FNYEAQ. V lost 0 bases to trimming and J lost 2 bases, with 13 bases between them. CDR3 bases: TGTGCCAGCAGCTTAGCGAGAGAGGGAGGAAACACCGGGGAGCTGTTTTTT. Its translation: CASSLAREGGNTGELFF.